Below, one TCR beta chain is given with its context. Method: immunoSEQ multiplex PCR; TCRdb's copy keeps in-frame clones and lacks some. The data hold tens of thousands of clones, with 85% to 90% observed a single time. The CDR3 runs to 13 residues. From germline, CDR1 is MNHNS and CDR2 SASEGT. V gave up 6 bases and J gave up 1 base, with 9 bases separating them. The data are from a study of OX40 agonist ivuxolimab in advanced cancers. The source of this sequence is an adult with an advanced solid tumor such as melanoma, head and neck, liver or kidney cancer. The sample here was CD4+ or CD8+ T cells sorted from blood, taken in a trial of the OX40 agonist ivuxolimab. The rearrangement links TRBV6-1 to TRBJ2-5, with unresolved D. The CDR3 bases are TGTGCCAGCAGCCCGGACCTCCAAGAGACCCAGTACTTC. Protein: CASSPDLQETQYF.